This TCR beta chain was sequenced in a study of cytomegalovirus exposure and HLA in healthy donors. A word on this clone: Its antigen is still unknown.

The PCR had 60 Vbeta and 13 Jbeta primers. The repertoire was sequenced with immunoSEQ multiplex PCR; TCRdb's copy has only in-frame clones and lacks some. The sample has about 270,000 clones; about 75% are singletons. The CDR3 sequence is 15 residues long. V was clipped by 5 bases and J by 7 bases, with 18 bases between them. The V gene's germline CDR1 is SGHRS and CDR2 YFSETQ. Findings and limits, study-wide: Reportedly, cytomegalovirus status was diagnosed with high sensitivity and specificity. Later on, an analysis showed TCR association rates differing by HLA locus, with DRB1 the most and HLA-C the fewest. Researchers left out some V segments, among them TRBV6-2 and TRBV6-3, as indistinguishable.

This TCR was sampled from a female donor in good health and CMV-seronegative. Sequencing input: PBMCs. The gene calls are TRBV5-1 and TRBJ2-2; D uncertain. CDR3 coding DNA: TGCGCCAGCAGAGCTGGGCAGCAATACATCGGGGAGCTGTTTTTT. Encoded protein: CASRAGQQYIGELFF.